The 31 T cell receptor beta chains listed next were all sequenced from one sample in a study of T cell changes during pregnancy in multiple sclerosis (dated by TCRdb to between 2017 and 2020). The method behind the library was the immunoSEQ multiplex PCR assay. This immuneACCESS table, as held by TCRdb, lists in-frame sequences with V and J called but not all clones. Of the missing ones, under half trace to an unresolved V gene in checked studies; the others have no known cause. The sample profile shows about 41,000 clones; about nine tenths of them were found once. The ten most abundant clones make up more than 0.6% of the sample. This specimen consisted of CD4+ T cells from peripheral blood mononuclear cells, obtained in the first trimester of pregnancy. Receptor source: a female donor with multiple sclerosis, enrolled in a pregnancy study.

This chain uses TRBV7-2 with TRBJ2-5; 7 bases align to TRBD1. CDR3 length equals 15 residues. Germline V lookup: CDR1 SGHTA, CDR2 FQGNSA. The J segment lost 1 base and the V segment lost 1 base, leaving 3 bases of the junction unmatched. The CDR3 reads CASSLVDRSQETQYF. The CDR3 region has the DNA TGTGCCAGCAGCTTAGTGGACAGGAGCCAAGAGACCCAGTACTTC.

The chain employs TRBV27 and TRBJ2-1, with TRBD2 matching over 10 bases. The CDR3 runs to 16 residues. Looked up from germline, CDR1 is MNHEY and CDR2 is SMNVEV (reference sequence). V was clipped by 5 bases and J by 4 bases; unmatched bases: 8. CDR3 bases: TGTGCCAGCAGTCCTGCAGCGGGAGGGGGTTACAATGAGCAGTTCTTC. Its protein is CASSPAAGGGYNEQFF.

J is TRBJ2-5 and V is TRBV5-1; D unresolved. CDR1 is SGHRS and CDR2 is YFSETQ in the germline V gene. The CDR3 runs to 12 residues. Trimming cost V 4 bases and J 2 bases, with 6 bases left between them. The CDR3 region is CASSHTQETQYF. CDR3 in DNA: TGCGCCAGCAGCCATACACAAGAGACCCAGTACTTC.

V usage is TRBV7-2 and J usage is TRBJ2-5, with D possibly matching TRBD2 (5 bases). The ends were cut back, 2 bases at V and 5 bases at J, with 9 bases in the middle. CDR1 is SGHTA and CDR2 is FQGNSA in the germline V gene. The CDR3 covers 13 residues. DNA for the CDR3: TGTGCCAGCAGCTTAACGGGAACGGAGACCCAGTACTTC. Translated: CASSLTGTETQYF.

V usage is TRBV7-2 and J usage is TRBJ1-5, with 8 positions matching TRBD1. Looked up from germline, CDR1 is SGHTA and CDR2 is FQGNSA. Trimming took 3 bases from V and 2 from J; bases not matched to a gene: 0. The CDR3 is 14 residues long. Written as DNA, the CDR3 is TGTGCCAGCAGCTTGACAGGGGGCAATCAGCCCCAGCATTTT. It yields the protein CASSLTGGNQPQHF.

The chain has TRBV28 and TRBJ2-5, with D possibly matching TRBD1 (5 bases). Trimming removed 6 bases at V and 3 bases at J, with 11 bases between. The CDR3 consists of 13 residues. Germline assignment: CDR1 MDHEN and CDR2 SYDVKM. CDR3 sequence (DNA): TGTGCCAGCAGGTACAGGCAAAAAGAGACCCAGTACTTC. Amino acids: CASRYRQKETQYF.

The CDR3 reads CASRYKGPEPQHF. The CDR3 DNA reads TGTGCCAGCAGATATAAGGGGCCGGAGCCCCAGCATTTT. The chain couples TRBV2 to TRBJ1-5, with D tentatively TRBD1 (5 bases). Germline values: CDR1 SNHLY, CDR2 FYNNEI. V was cut by 6 bases and J by 8 bases, with 14 bases left in between. The CDR3 loop spans 13 amino acids.

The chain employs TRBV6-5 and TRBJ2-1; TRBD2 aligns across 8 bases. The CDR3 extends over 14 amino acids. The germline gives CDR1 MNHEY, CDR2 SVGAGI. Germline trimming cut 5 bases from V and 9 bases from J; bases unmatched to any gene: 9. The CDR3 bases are TGTGCCAGCAGTCCTCGGACTAGCCTAGGTGAGCAGTTCTTC. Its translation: CASSPRTSLGEQFF.

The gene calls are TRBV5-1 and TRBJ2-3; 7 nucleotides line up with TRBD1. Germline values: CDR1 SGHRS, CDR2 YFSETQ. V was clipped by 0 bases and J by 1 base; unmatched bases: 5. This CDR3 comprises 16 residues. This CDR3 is CASSLAAGGGTDTQYF. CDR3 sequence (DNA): TGCGCCAGCAGCTTGGCCGCAGGGGGAGGCACAGATACGCAGTATTTT.

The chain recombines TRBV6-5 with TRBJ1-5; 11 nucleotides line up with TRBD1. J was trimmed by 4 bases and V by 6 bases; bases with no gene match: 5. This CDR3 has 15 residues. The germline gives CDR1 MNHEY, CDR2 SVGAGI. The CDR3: CASRKDRGPNQPQHF. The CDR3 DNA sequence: TGTGCCAGCAGGAAGGACAGGGGGCCAAATCAGCCCCAGCATTTT.

The CDR3 reads CASSYPRVGTGELFF. In DNA, the CDR3 is TGTGCCAGCAGTTACCCGAGGGTGGGCACCGGGGAGCTGTTTTTT. The chain combines TRBV28 with TRBJ2-2; possibly TRBD2 for D (5 bases). Deletions cut 4 bases from V and 4 bases from J, with 13 bases between. CDR3 length: 15 amino acids. Per germline, CDR1 MDHEN and CDR2 SYDVKM.

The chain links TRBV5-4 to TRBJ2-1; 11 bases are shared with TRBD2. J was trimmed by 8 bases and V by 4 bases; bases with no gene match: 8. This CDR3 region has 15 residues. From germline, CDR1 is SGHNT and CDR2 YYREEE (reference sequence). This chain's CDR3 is CASSLRLAGRHEQFF. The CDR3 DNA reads TGTGCCAGCAGCCTCCGACTAGCGGGAAGGCATGAGCAGTTCTTC.

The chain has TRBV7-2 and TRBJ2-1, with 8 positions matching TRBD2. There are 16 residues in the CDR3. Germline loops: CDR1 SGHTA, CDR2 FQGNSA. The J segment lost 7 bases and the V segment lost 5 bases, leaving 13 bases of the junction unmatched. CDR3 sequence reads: CASSSRRLAWLNEQFF. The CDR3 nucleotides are TGTGCCAGCAGCAGTCGGAGACTAGCGTGGTTGAATGAGCAGTTCTTC.

The chain's CDR3 is CATLGQGKAGANVLTF. CDR3 DNA: TGTGCCACCCTAGGACAGGGCAAAGCTGGGGCCAACGTCCTGACTTTC. The V gene is TRBV28, the J gene TRBJ2-6, with 8 positions matching TRBD1. The CDR3 sequence is 16 residues long. Germline lookup yields CDR1 MDHEN and CDR2 SYDVKM. The V gene end was trimmed by 10 bases and the J gene end by 2 bases; junction bases not matched to a gene: 10.

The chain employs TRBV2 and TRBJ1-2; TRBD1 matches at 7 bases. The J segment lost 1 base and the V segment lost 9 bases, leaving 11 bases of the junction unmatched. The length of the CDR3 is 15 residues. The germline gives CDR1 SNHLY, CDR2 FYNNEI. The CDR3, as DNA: TGTGCCAGGAAAGGGACAGCACCGTTTAACTATGGCTACACCTTC. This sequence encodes CARKGTAPFNYGYTF.

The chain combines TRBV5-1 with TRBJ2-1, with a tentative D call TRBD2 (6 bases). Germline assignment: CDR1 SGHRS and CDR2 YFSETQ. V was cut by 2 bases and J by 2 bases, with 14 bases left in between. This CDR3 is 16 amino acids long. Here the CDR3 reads CASSFDGPGAYNEQFF. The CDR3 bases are TGCGCCAGCAGCTTCGACGGCCCGGGAGCCTACAATGAGCAGTTCTTC.

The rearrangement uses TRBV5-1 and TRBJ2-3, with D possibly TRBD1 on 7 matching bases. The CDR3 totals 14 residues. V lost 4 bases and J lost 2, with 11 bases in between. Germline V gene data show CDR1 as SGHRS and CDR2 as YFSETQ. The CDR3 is CASSRRGDTDTQYF. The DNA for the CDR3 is TGCGCCAGCAGCCGCAGGGGGGACACAGATACGCAGTATTTT.

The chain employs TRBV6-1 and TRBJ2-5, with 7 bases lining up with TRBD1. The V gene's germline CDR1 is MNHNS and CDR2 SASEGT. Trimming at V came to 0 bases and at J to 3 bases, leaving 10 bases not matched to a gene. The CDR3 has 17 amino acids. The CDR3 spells CASSEAGRPRGKETQYF. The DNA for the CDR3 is TGTGCCAGCAGTGAAGCGGGAAGACCCAGGGGGAAAGAGACCCAGTACTTC.

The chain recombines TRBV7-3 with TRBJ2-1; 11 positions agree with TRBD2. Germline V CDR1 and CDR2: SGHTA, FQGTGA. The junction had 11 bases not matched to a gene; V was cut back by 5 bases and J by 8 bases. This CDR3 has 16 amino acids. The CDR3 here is CASSPTLAGALDEQFF. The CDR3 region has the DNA TGTGCCAGCAGCCCTACACTAGCGGGAGCCCTCGATGAGCAGTTCTTC.

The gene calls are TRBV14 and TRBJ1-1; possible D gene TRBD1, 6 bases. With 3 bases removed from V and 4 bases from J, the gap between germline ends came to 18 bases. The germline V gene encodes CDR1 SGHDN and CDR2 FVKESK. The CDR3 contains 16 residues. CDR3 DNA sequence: TGTGCCAGCAGCCATCGGCAGGGGATAGGCAGCACTGAAGCTTTCTTT. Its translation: CASSHRQGIGSTEAFF.

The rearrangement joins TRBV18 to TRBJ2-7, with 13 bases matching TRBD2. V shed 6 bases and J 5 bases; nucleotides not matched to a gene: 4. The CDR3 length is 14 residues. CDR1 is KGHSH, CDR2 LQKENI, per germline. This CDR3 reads CASSPGLAGDEQYF. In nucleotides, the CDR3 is TGTGCCAGCTCGCCAGGACTAGCGGGAGACGAGCAGTACTTC. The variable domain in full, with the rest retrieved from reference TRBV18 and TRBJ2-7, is NAGVMQNPRHLVRRRGQEARLRCSPMKGHSHVYWYRQLPEEGLKFMVYLQKENIIDESGMPKERFSAEFPKEGPSILRIQQVVRGDSAAYFCASSPGLAGDEQYFGPGTRLTVT.

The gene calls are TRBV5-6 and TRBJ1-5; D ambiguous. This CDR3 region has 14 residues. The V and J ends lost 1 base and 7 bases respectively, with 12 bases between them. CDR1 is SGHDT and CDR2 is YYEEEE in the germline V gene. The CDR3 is CASSLSSGNQPQHF. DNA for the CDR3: TGTGCCAGCAGCTTGTCGTCGGGGAACCAGCCCCAGCATTTT.

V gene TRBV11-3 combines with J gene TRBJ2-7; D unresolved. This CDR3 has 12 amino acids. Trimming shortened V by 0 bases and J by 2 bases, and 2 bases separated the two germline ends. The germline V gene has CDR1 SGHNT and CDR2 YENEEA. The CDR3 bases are TGTGCCAGCAGCTTAGACACCTACGAGCAGTACTTC. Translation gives CASSLDTYEQYF.

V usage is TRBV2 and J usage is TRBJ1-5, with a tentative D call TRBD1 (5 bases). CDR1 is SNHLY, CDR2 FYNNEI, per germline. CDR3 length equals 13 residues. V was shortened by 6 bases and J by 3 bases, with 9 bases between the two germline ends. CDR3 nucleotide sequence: TGTGCCAGCAGGGACATAGTCAATCAGCCCCAGCATTTT. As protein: CASRDIVNQPQHF.

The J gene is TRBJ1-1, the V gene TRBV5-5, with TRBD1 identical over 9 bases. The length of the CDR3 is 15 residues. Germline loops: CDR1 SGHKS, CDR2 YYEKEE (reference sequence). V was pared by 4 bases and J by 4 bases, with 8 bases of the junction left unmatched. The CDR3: CASSRTGEGTTEAFF. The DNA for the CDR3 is TGTGCCAGCAGCAGGACAGGGGAGGGGACCACTGAAGCTTTCTTT.

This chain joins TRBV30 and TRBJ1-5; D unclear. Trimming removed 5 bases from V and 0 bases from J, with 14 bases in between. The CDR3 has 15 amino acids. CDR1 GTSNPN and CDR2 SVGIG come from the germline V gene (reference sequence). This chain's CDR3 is CAWGEAPNSNQPQHF. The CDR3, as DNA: TGTGCCTGGGGGGAGGCCCCAAATAGCAATCAGCCCCAGCATTTT. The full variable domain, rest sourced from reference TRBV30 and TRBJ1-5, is SQTIHQWPATLVQPVGSPLSLECTVEGTSNPNLYWYRQAAGRGLQLLFYSVGIGQISSEVPQNLSASRPQDRQFILSSKKLLLSDSGFYLCAWGEAPNSNQPQHFGDGTRLSIL.

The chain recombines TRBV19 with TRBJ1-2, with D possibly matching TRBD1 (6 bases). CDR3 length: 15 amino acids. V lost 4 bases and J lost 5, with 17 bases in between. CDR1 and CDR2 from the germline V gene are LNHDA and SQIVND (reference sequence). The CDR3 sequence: CASSTTLYRAYGYTF. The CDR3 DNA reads TGTGCCAGTAGTACCACCCTATACAGGGCGTATGGCTACACCTTC.

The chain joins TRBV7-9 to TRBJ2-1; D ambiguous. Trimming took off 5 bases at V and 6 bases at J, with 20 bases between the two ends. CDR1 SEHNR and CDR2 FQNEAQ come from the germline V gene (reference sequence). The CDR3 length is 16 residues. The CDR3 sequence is CASSLETYSDGNEQFF. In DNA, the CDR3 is TGTGCCAGCAGCCTTGAGACTTATTCAGACGGCAATGAGCAGTTCTTC.

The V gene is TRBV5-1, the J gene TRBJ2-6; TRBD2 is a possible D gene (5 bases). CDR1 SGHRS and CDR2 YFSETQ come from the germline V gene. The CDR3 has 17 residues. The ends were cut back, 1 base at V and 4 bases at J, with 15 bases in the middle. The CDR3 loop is CASSLSFGSGGANVLTF. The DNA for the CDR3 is TGCGCCAGCAGCTTGTCGTTCGGGTCGGGGGGGGCCAACGTCCTGACTTTC.

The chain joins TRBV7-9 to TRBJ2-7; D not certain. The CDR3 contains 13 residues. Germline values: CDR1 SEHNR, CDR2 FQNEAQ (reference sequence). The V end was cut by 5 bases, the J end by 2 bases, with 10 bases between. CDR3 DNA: TGTGCCAGCAGCGCAGACTGGACCTACGAGCAGTACTTC. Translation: CASSADWTYEQYF.

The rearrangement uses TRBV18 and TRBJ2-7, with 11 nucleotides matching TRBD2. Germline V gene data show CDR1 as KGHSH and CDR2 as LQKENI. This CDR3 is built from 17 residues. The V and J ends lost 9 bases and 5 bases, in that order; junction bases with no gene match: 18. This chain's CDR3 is CASTPGLAVRVTNEQYF. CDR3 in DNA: TGTGCCAGTACACCGGGACTAGCGGTTCGGGTGACGAACGAGCAGTACTTC.